The 3 T cell receptor beta chains in this list originate from one sample, sequenced in a study of PD-L1 blockade in urothelial cancer. Produced via immunoSEQ multiplex PCR; TCRdb's table is partial and in-frame only. Among some 120,000 clones listed, approximately 90% were seen once. Indicated time point: peripheral blood 6 weeks after treatment start. The specimen comprised PBMCs, sampled around atezolizumab (anti-PD-L1) treatment. The receptors come from a man between 60 and 75 years old with urothelial cancer.

This clone was picked up one time. The chain employs TRBV27 and TRBJ1-1, with D possibly TRBD1 on 5 matching bases. This CDR3 is 18 amino acids long. The V gene's germline CDR1 is MNHEY and CDR2 SMNVEV (reference sequence). Trimming removed 6 bases from V and 1 base from J, with 24 bases in between. For the CDR3, the DNA is TGTGCCAGCAGCTCCACTGGACACACCCCTTCGCCGAACACTGAAGCTTTCTTT. Translated: CASSSTGHTPSPNTEAFF.

This chain connects TRBV21-1 to TRBJ1-3; TRBD1, the table's D call, was not compared with the DNA. TRBV21-1 is a listed pseudogene. The CDR3 is 18 residues long. The CDR3 region has the DNA TGTGCCAGCAGCCCCTGCCTCGGACAGAATAACTCTGGAAACACCATATATTTT. Its protein product is CASSPCLGQNNSGNTIYF.

The rearrangement links TRBV6-5 to TRBJ2-7; possible D gene TRBD1, 5 bases. The CDR3 is 15 amino acids. Germline assignment: CDR1 MNHEY and CDR2 SVGAGI. Trimming shortened V by 5 bases and J by 4 bases, and 18 bases separated the two germline ends. The CDR3: CASSIYQGTGYEQYF. The CDR3, as DNA: TGTGCCAGCAGTATATATCAGGGAACCGGTTACGAGCAGTACTTC.